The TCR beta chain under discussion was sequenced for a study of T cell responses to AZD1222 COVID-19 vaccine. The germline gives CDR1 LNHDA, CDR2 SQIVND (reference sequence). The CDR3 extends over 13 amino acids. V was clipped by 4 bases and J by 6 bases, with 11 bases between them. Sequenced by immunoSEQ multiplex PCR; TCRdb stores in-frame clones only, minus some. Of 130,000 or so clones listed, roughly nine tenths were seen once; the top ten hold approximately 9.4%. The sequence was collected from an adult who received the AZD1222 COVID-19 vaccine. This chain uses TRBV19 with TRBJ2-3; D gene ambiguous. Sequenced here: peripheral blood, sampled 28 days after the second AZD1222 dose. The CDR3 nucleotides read TGTGCCAGTAGTACCCCCCCATTGGATACGCAGTATTTT. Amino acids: CASSTPPLDTQYF.